This TCR beta chain was recorded in a study of blood T cell repertoires in COVID-19. V was cut by 4 bases and J by 5 bases, with 15 bases left in between. The germline V gene has CDR1 SGHRS and CDR2 YFSETQ. The CDR3 is 14 residues long. Clones were sequenced by immunoSEQ multiplex PCR, and TCRdb holds only the in-frame ones, with some missing. The data show some 120,000 clones, roughly 85% seen once. This TCR came from an elderly man with active or convalescent COVID-19. The chain couples TRBV5-1 to TRBJ1-2, with D tentatively TRBD1 (5 bases). Sequences were obtained from peripheral blood. The CDR3, as DNA: TGCGCCAGCAGCCCCGAAGCACAGGATTATGGCTACACCTTC. This codes for CASSPEAQDYGYTF.